This TCR beta chain was sequenced during a study of T cell responses to AZD1222 COVID-19 vaccine (dated by TCRdb to the early 2020s). As for the study more broadly: AZD1222 recipients with second doses at about 4 weeks or about 12 weeks were pooled, because spike-specific TCR depth and breadth did not differ between schedules. TCR sequencing covered fewer than 250 trial participants: about 210 given two doses of AZD1222 and 26 given two doses of MenACWY control vaccine. Enrollment into the trials was organized by age into subgroups of 18-55, 56-69 and 70-plus years, and those subgroups contained about 150, 27 and 61 TCR-sequenced participants, respectively. What the research found in general, with its limitations: In the small 56-69-year group, the increase in depth fell short of significance, most likely because of low power. Because no day 14 peak-response samples were available, the repertoires could be characterized only after the peak T cell response. Nearly half of unique spike-specific TCRs reportedly recognized epitopes outside regions mutated in the B.1.351 and B.1.1.7 variants. Only five or six AZD1222 recipients were SARS-CoV-2 seropositive at baseline, limiting conclusions about previously exposed vaccinees. The vaccine-associated CD4 TCRs covered the entire spike protein, and the dominant responses fell in regions 160-218 and 743-854. After two AZD1222 doses, both the breadth and the depth of spike-specific TCRs were significantly higher than at day 0 and than in MenACWY recipients. Participants were mostly white British and included more females than males, and it was suggested by the authors that clonal diversity may have been underestimated.

The CDR3 regions of human TCRbeta chains were subjected to immunosequencing. The paper's data handling went like this. Repertoire TCRs were checked for matches against a reference library of SARS-CoV-2-specific TCRs that had been generated using the MIRA antigen-specificity platform. Breadth meant the fraction of unique TCRs that were SARS-CoV-2-associated, whereas depth meant the fraction of total T cells that were SARS-CoV-2-associated. Using the MIRA data, every spike-specific TCR was mapped to the spike region that the TCR reacted to and assigned to either a CD4 or a CD8 class. Log10-transformed breadth and depth values were compared by one-way ANOVA with Sidak's multiple comparisons tests. TCRdb's version of the immuneACCESS table is confined to in-frame rearrangements and falls short of the full clone set. An unresolved V gene accounts for under half of the shortfall where checked; the remainder is of unknown origin. The DNA was the basis for D and trimming; V, J and clone size are from that table. Here the sample has about 200,000 clones; about 92% occur a single time. 1% to 1.5% of the sample lies in the top ten.

The time point label here, explained by the study, means: baseline before first vaccination. The vaccinee samples were drawn from two UK trials, COV001 and COV002, one of which was a single-blind randomized controlled phase 2/3 trial testing AZD1222 (ChAdOx1 nCoV-19) in healthy adults. For TCRbeta chain sequencing, PBMC samples from trial participants were taken at day 0 and at day 28 after the second dose. Note on this clone: Its binding antigen is unknown. No base quality values were provided; no much bigger clone lies one nucleotide off.

The CDR1 and CDR2 encoded by the germline V gene are KGHSH and LQKENI. Spanning cysteine to phenylalanine, the CDR3 consists of 15 amino acids. Just the 45-base CDR3 DNA is kept, in frame starting at base 1. The germline V end is reduced by 9 bases and the J end by 5 bases; junction bases left unmatched: 13. This sequence uses TRBV18 and TRBJ2-3; 8 bases in the junction line up with TRBD2. This sequence was found in an adult in good health. The sequencing here drew on peripheral blood, taken on day 0 of AZD1222 vaccination. The nucleotide sequence reads as follows: TGTGCCAGAACTAGCGGCCTGGGTCTGGGAGATACGCAGTATTTT. Its product reads: CARTSGLGLGDTQYF.